This TCR beta chain was sequenced during a study of blood T cell repertoires in COVID-19 (TCRdb year 2020). A note on the overall study: Collaborator samples came from the United States, Italy and Spain and covered acute and convalescent phases of COVID-19. The material from the prospective study consisted of cDNA or gDNA derived from T cells, B-cell-depleted T cells, or PBMCs. Subjects who had been exposed to COVID-19, were actively infected with it, or had recovered from it provided the deeply sampled blood TCRbeta repertoires that made up the dataset. A freely available public database, intended as a resource for researchers studying the immune response to SARS-CoV-2, is where the repertoires were released. Samples came from the ongoing ImmuneRACE study (first 160 participants) plus 1,254 subjects from 6 global collaborators. The sample metadata nearly always contained a de-identified subject ID, COVID-19 status, age in years and sex. Where available, HLA class I and class II types were taken from metadata supplied by the sample provider and were not determined by assay-based typing. Paper-wide results and their limitations: The quantity of clinical and demographic metadata differed by source and by participant and was supplied without curation.

A note on this clone: What antigen it recognizes has not been identified. Nothing much larger sits one base from this clone, and base qualities are not available.

At one collaborating source in Seattle, patients were enrolled during active infection and were followed longitudinally through the course of disease. The collaborating institutions used their own protocols to collect whole blood in K2EDTA tubes. For TCRbeta analysis, collaborator samples were shipped as frozen whole blood, as isolated PBMCs, or as DNA extracted from either sample type. CDR1 and CDR2 were assigned from the germline V gene as SGHAT and FQNNGV. The V end gives up 5 bases and the J end 9 bases, leaving 7 bases in the junction not matched to a gene. The CDR3 has 14 amino acids, counting the end cysteine and phenylalanine. The only DNA kept is the CDR3, 42 bases in frame from the first base. TCRbeta CDR3 regions were amplified from genomic DNA using the immunoSEQ Assay, a bias-controlled multiplex PCR. Turning to the authors' computational methods: The number of nucleated cells in each sample was estimated by amplification of reference gene primers within the assay. To quantify the absolute abundance of each unique TCRbeta CDR3 rearrangement, sequence reads were collapsed and filtered. For each sample, productive Simpson clonality was calculated as the square root of Simpson's diversity index over productive rearrangements. Imported from immuneACCESS, the table was reduced by TCRdb to in-frame sequences with V and J called. These copies leave out some clones; in studies compared against another copy, an unresolved V gene accounts for under half, and the cause of the remainder is not known. V, J and clone size are those of that table, while D and trimming were read from the DNA. The table for this sample lists fewer than 500,000 clones; roughly 89% of them were counted only once. 0.8% to 0.85% of the sample rests with the top ten.

The TCR comes from a man younger than 35 with COVID-19, enrolled during active disease. This receptor chain uses TRBV11-2 and TRBJ1-6; 7 central bases correspond to TRBD1. Specimen: peripheral blood. CDR3 protein: CASSPGTVSSPLHF. The base sequence is TGTGCCAGCAGCCCCGGGACAGTTTCTTCACCCCTCCACTTT.